Included here is one TCR beta chain sequence, with context. Its antigen is unknown. The assay ran at deep level. Using immunoSEQ multiplex PCR, the repertoire was profiled, and TCRdb retains in-frame clones only, with some absent. Here the sample spans over a million clones, more than 65% being singletons. The record originates from a study of shared clonotypes between healthy human individuals. The wider study: Three plates were used per donor for CD4 naive, three for CD4 memory, two for CD8 naive and one for CD8 memory. General study findings and limits: Non-shared clonotypes had lower generation probabilities than clonotypes shared by all four sorted-subset donors.

Germline CDR1 MNHEY, CDR2 SMNVEV (reference sequence). V was trimmed by 3 bases and J by 5 bases, leaving 16 bases between them. The CDR3 spans 15 residues. The healthy adult donors were HIV-negative and reported no recent acute infections or vaccinations. The clonotype comes from a man between 18 and 35 years old in good health. Sample: memory CD4+ T cells sorted from blood. Subset in this sample: CD45RA-negative fraction. This rearrangement joins TRBV27 to TRBJ1-1; D is undetermined. The CDR3 spells CASSFLGRLGTEAFF. The CDR3 DNA reads as TGTGCCAGCAGTTTTCTCGGACGGCTAGGGACTGAAGCTTTCTTT.